This T cell receptor beta chain was sequenced in a study of control samples from healthy donors and cancer patients (dated by TCRdb to about 2020). Including cysteine and phenylalanine, the CDR3 has 13 amino acids. This entry keeps only the CDR3 DNA: 39 bases, framed from base 1. The trim is 0 bases for V and 4 bases for J, with a gap of 4 bases between the germline ends. According to the germline V gene, CDR1 reads MNHEY and CDR2 reads SVGAGI. The protocol used for the library was the immunoSEQ multiplex PCR assay. This immuneACCESS table, as held by TCRdb, lists in-frame sequences with V and J called but not all clones. Of the missing ones, under half trace to an unresolved V gene in checked studies; the others have no known cause. The sample contains roughly 81,000 clones, 84% of them found a single time. Roughly 10% of the sample rests with the top ten. The sample holds many counts of this clone. The target of this receptor is not known. Base qualities are not at hand, and no much larger clone is one base apart.

Sequences were obtained from PBMCs. The chain couples TRBV6-5 to TRBJ1-3; the D gene remains uncertain. This TCR derives from a man aged 55-75 years with head and neck cancer. The DNA sequence is TGTGCCAGCAGTTACTCGGGGGGAAACACCATATATTTT. Its coded protein is CASSYSGGNTIYF.